The 10 T cell receptor beta chains below all came from one sample that was sequenced in a study of T cells in localized non-small cell lung cancer. Data came from immunoSEQ multiplex PCR; TCRdb stores just in-frame clones and leaves some out. The table shows fewer than 2,000 clones, with roughly 28% occurring only once. The source was normal lung tissue next to the tumor, collected before any cancer treatment. Receptor source: a woman aged 40-69 years with stage III lung adenocarcinoma.

CDR3 sequence (DNA): TGTGCCAGCAGCCGAGACAGGGGCGGGAATTCACCCCTCCACTTT. It specifies CASSRDRGGNSPLHF. J is TRBJ1-6 and V is TRBV11-3, with 8 bases that match TRBD1. Trimming at V came to 5 bases and at J to 7 bases, leaving 7 bases not matched to a gene. CDR3 length equals 15 residues. CDR1 and CDR2 (germline): SGHNT, YENEEA.

This sequence joins TRBV11-3 and TRBJ1-1; a possible D gene is TRBD1 (5 bases). This CDR3 is built from 14 residues. CDR1 SGHNT and CDR2 YENEEA come from the germline V gene. The V gene lost 2 bases and the J gene lost 6 bases, with 13 bases spanning the gap. CDR3 in amino acids: CASSLRIGGAEAFF. The CDR3 DNA reads as TGTGCCAGCAGCTTAAGGATCGGGGGGGCTGAAGCTTTCTTT.

This clone is judged large. The CDR3 sequence is CASSWERGGTDTQYF. In DNA, the CDR3 is TGTGCCAGCAGCTGGGAGCGGGGGGGCACAGATACGCAGTATTTT. The V gene is TRBV11-3, the J gene TRBJ2-3, with 9 bases that match TRBD2. The length of the CDR3 is 15 residues. V shed 4 bases and J 1 base; nucleotides not matched to a gene: 3. Germline V gene sequence: CDR1 SGHNT, CDR2 YENEEA.

This clone occurred a few times. This chain connects TRBV6-8 to TRBJ2-1, with 10 bases fitting TRBD2. Trimming cost V 5 bases and J 7 bases; bases outside gene matches: 2. The CDR3 consists of 13 residues. CDR1 is MNHGY, CDR2 SAAAGT, per germline. The DNA of the CDR3 is TGTGCCAGCAGTGGGACTAGCGATAATGAGCAGTTCTTC. It translates to CASSGTSDNEQFF.

By share, this clone counts as medium-sized (0.01 to 0.1%). V usage is TRBV6-8 and J usage is TRBJ1-6; TRBD1 might be the D (5 bases). Trimming took 2 bases from V and 11 from J, leaving 16 bases between them. Germline CDR1 is MNHGY and CDR2 is SAAAGT. The CDR3 runs to 15 residues. The CDR3 here is CASSYIRAFAAPLHF. Written as DNA, the CDR3 is TGTGCCAGCAGTTACATCAGGGCATTTGCGGCACCCCTCCACTTT.

The J gene is TRBJ1-2, the V gene TRBV6-8; D call uncertain. The germline V and J ends were trimmed by 5 bases and 4 bases, with 17 bases remaining between them. The germline gives CDR1 MNHGY, CDR2 SAAAGT. The CDR3 consists of 15 residues. This CDR3 reads CASSRLGRGGYGYTF. The DNA for the CDR3 is TGTGCCAGCAGTCGCTTGGGCCGGGGAGGCTATGGCTACACCTTC.

This clone was seen more than once but under ten times. The CDR3 coding sequence is TGTGCCAGCAGGCCAGGGGGATATGGCTACACCTTC. Protein product: CASRPGGYGYTF. The rearrangement links TRBV6-8 to TRBJ1-2; 7 positions match TRBD1. V trimming: 6 bases; J trimming: 5 bases; junction bases outside the gene matches: 3. The V gene's germline CDR1 is MNHGY and CDR2 SAAAGT. This CDR3 contains 12 residues.

The CDR3 region has the DNA TGTGCCAGCAGCTTAGGCGGGAGACACAACTATGGCTACACCTTC. Its translation is CASSLGGRHNYGYTF. The chain has TRBV11-3 and TRBJ1-2; no clear D gene. This CDR3 contains 15 residues. Germline V CDR1 and CDR2: SGHNT, YENEEA. V was trimmed by 1 base and J by 2 bases, leaving 11 bases between them. Full variable domain (outside the CDR3, taken from reference TRBV11-3 and TRBJ1-2): EAGVVQSPRYKIIEKKQPVAFWCNPISGHNTLYWYLQNLGQGPELLIRYENEEAVDDSQLPKDRFSAERLKGVDSTLKIQPAELGDSAVYLCASSLGGRHNYGYTFGSGTRLTVV.

This clone was detected once. This sequence joins TRBV5-1 and TRBJ1-1, with a weak D call TRBD1 (5 bases). The CDR3 is made up of 14 amino acids. V was pared by 4 bases and J by 1 base, with 11 bases between. Germline V gene data show CDR1 as SGHRS and CDR2 as YFSETQ. CDR3 region: CASSPGPGNTEAFF. For the CDR3, the DNA is TGCGCCAGCAGCCCGGGACCGGGGAACACTGAAGCTTTCTTT.

The chain uses TRBV18 and TRBJ2-5; D not certain. V gave up 1 base and J gave up 5 bases, with 5 bases separating them. Per the germline V gene, CDR1 is KGHSH and CDR2 is LQKENI. This CDR3 is built from 12 residues. The CDR3 nucleotides read TGTGCCAGCTCACCACAGTGGGAGACCCAGTACTTC. It translates to CASSPQWETQYF.